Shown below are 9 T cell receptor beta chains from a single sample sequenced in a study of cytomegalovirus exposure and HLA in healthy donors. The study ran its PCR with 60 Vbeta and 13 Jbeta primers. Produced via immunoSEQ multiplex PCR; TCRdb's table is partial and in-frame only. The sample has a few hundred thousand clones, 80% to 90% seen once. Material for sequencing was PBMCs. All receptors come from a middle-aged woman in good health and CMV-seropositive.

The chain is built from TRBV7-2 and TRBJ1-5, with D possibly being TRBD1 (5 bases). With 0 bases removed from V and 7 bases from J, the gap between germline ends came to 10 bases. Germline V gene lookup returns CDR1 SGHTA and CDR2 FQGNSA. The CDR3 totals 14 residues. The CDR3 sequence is CASSLAQGYQPQHF. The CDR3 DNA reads TGTGCCAGCAGCTTAGCGCAGGGATACCAGCCCCAGCATTTT. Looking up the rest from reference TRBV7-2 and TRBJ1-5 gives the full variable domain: GAGVSQSPSNKVTEKGKDVELRCDPISGHTALYWYRQSLGQGLEFLIYFQGNSAPDKSGLPSDRFSAERTGGSVSTLTIQRTQQEDSAVYLCASSLAQGYQPQHFGDGTRLSIL.

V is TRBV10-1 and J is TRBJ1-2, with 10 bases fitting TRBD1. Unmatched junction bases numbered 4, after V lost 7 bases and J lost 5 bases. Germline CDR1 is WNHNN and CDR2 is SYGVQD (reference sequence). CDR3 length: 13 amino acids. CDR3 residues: CASTGDRGYGYTF. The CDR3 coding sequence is TGCGCCAGCACCGGGGACAGGGGTTATGGCTACACCTTC.

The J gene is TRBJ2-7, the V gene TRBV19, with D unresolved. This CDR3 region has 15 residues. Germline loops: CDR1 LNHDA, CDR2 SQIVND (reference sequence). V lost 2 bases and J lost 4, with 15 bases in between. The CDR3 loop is CASSISPDRGYEQYF. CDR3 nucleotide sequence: TGTGCCAGTAGTATAAGCCCGGATCGAGGATACGAGCAGTACTTC.

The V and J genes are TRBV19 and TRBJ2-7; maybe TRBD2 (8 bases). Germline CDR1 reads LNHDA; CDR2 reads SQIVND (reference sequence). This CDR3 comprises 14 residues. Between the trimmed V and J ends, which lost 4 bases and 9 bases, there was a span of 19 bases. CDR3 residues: CASSTRDSGGRQYF. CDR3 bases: TGTGCCAGTAGTACTCGGGACAGCGGGGGACGGCAGTACTTC.

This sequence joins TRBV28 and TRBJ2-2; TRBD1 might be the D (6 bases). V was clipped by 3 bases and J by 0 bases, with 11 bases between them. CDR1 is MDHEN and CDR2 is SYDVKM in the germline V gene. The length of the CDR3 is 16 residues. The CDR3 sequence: CASSFTGKTNTGELFF. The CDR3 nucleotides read TGTGCCAGCAGTTTCACAGGGAAAACGAACACCGGGGAGCTGTTTTTT.

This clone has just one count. CDR3 sequence reads: CASSPIEGLEAFF. The CDR3 DNA sequence: TGCGCCAGCAGCCCAATAGAGGGCCTAGAAGCTTTCTTT. The rearrangement links TRBV5-1 to TRBJ1-1; D is unclear. In germline, CDR1 is SGHRS, CDR2 YFSETQ. The V end was cut by 4 bases, the J end by 8 bases, with 15 bases between. The CDR3 covers 13 residues.

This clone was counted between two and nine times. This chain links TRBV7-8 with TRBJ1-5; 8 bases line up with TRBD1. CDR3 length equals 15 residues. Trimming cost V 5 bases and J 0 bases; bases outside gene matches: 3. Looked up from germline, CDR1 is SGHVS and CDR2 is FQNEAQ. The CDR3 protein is CASSPQGDSNQPQHF. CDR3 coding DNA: TGTGCCAGCAGCCCACAGGGGGATAGCAATCAGCCCCAGCATTTT. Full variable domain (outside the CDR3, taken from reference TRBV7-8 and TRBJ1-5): GAGVSQSPRYKVAKRGQDVALRCDPISGHVSLFWYQQALGQGPEFLTYFQNEAQLDKSGLPSDRFFAERPEGSVSTLKIQRTQQEDSAVYLCASSPQGDSNQPQHFGDGTRLSIL.

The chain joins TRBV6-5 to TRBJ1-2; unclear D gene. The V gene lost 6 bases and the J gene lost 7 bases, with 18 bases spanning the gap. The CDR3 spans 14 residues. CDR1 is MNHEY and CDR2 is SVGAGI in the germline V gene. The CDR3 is CASSQGPGVGGYTF. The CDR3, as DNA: TGTGCCAGCAGCCAAGGCCCCGGGGTGGGTGGCTACACCTTC.

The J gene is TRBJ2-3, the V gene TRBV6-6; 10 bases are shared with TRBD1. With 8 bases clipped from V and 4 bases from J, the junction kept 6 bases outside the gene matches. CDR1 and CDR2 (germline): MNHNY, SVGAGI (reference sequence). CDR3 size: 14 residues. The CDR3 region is CASADRGQADTQYF. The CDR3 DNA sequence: TGTGCCAGCGCCGACAGGGGGCAAGCAGATACGCAGTATTTT.